What follows describes a single T cell receptor (beta chain). The record originates from a study of blood T cell repertoires in COVID-19. Across the study: Samples representing acute and convalescent COVID-19 were sourced from the United States, Italy and Spain. Nucleic acid was either cDNA or gDNA, and it came from T cells, B-cell-depleted T cells, or PBMCs.

The germline V gene has CDR1 LGHNA and CDR2 YSLEER. J lost 8 bases, V lost 3 bases, and 9 bases had no gene match. The CDR3 spans 14 residues. Authors' processing steps: Estimates of nucleated cell counts were drawn from the amplification of reference gene primers. Clones were read by immunoSEQ multiplex PCR, and TCRdb kept only the in-frame ones, dropping some. D and trimming were read from the DNA, whereas the V and J calls and clone size are those reported in that table. The table includes around 50,000 clones, over 70% detected once. The clonotype comes from a man aged 70-80 years with acute or convalescent COVID-19. V and J are TRBV4-3 and TRBJ1-2; 7 bases line up with TRBD1. Sequencing was performed on peripheral blood. CDR3 bases: TGCGCCAGCAGCCAGGTTACAGGGGCGGAGGGCTACACCTTC. It specifies CASSQVTGAEGYTF.